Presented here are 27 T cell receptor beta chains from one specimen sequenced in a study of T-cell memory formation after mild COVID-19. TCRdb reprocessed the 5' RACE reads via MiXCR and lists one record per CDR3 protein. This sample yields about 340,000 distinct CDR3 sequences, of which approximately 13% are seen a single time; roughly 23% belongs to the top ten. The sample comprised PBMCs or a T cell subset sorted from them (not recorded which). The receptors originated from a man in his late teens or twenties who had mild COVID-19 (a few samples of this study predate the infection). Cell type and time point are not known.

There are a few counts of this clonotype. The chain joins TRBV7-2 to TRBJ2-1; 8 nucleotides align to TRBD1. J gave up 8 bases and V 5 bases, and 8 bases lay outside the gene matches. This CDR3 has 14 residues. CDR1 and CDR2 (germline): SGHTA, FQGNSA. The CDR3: CASSRTGLLDEQFF. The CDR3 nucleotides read TGTGCCAGCAGCCGGACAGGGCTGCTCGATGAGCAGTTCTTC.

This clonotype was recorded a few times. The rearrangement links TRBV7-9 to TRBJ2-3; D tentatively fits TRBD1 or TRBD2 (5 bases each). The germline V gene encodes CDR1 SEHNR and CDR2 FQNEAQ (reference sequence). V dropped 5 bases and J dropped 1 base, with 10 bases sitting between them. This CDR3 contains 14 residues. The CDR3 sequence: CASSTRDRTDTQYF. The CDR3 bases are TGTGCCAGCAGCACACGGGACCGCACAGATACGCAGTATTTT. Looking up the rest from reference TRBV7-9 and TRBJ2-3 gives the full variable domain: DTGVSQNPRHKITKRGQNVTFRCDPISEHNRLYWYRQTLGQGPEFLTYFQNEAQLEKSRLLSDRFSAERPKGSFSTLEIQRTEQGDSAMYLCASSTRDRTDTQYFGPGTRLTVL.

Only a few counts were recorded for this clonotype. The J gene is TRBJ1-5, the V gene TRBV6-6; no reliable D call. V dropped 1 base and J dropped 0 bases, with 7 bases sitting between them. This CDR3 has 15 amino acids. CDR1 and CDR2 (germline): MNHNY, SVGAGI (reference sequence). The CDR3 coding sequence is TGTGCCAGCAGTTACTACCGGGGTAGCAATCAGCCCCAGCATTTT. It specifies CASSYYRGSNQPQHF.

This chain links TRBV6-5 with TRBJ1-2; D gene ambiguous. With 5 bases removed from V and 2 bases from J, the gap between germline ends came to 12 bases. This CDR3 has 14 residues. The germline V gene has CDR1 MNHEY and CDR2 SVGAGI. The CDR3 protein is CASSEVRGNYGYTF. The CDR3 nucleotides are TGTGCCAGCAGTGAAGTCAGAGGGAACTATGGCTACACCTTC.

The CDR3 protein is CASRGAGAPYEQYF. In DNA, the CDR3 is TGTGCCAGCAGAGGAGCGGGGGCGCCCTACGAGCAGTACTTC. The chain employs TRBV6-6 and TRBJ2-7; 8 bases agree with TRBD2. CDR1 MNHNY and CDR2 SVGAGI come from the germline V gene (reference sequence). V shed 6 bases and J 2 bases; nucleotides not matched to a gene: 6. The CDR3 covers 14 residues.

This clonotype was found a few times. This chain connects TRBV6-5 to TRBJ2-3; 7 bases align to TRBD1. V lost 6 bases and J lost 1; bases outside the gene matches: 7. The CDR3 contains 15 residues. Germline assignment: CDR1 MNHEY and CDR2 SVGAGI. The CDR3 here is CASSPRTGRTDTQYF. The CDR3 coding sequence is TGTGCCAGCAGCCCGCGGACAGGACGCACAGATACGCAGTATTTT.

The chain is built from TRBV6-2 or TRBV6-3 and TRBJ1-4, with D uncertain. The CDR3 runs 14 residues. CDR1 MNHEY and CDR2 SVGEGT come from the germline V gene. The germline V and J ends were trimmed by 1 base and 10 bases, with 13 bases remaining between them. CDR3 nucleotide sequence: TGTGCCAGCAGTTACTTCACGGGTCGGGGAAAACTGTTTTTT. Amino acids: CASSYFTGRGKLFF.

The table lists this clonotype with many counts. The CDR3 sequence: CASSQHRPDGAPGGYTF. CDR3 DNA sequence: TGTGCCAGCAGCCAACACCGCCCCGACGGGGCCCCCGGTGGCTACACCTTC. The chain joins TRBV7-3 to TRBJ1-2; TRBD1 might be the D (5 bases). The CDR3 is 17 amino acids. V shed 5 bases and J shed 7 bases, with 26 bases lying between them. Germline values: CDR1 SGHTA, CDR2 FQGTGA.

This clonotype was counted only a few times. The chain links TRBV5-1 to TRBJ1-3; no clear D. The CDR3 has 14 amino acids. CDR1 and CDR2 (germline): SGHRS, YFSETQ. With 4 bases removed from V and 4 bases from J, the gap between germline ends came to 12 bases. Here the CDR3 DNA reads TGCGCCAGCAGCGCACAGATGGAGGGAAACACCATATATTTT. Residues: CASSAQMEGNTIYF. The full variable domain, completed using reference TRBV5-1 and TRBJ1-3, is KAGVTQTPRYLIKTRGQQVTLSCSPISGHRSVSWYQQTPGQGLQFLFEYFSETQRNKGNFPGRFSGRQFSNSRSEMNVSTLELGDSALYLCASSAQMEGNTIYFGEGSWLTVV.

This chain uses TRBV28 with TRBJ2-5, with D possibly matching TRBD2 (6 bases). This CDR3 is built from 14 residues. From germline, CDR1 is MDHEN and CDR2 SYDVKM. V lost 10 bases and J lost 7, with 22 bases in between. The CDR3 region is CATGSRRSPGTQYF. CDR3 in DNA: TGTGCCACCGGGAGCAGGCGCTCGCCAGGGACCCAGTACTTC.

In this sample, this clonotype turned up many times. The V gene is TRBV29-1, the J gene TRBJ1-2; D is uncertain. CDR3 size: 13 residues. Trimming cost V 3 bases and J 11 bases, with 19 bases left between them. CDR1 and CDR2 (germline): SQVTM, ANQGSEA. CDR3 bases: TGCAGCGTTGAGGTGACCCCTATTTCTGGTTACACCTTC. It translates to CSVEVTPISGYTF.

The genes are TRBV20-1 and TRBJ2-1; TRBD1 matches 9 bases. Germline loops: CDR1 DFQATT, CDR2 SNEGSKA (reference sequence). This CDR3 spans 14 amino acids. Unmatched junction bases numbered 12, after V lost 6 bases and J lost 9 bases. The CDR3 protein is CSATGQGAGSEQFF. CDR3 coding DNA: TGCAGTGCAACGGGACAGGGAGCGGGTAGTGAGCAGTTCTTC.

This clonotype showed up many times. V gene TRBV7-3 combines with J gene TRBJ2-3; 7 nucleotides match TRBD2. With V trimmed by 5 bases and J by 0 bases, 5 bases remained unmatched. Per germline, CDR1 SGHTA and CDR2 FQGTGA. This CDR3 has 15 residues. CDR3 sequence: CASSTSGASTDTQYF. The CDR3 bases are TGTGCCAGCAGCACGAGCGGGGCTAGCACAGATACGCAGTATTTT.

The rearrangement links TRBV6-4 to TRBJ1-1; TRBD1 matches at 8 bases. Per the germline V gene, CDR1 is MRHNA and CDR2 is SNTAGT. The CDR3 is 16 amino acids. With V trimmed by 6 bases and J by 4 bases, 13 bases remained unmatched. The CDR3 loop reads CASSATDGQGGTEAFF. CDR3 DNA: TGTGCCAGCAGCGCTACCGATGGACAGGGCGGCACTGAAGCTTTCTTT.

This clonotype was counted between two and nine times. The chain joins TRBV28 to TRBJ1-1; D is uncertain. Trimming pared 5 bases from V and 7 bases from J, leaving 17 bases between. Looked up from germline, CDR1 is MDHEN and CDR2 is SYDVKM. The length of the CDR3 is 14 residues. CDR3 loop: CASSTPAKLNEAFF. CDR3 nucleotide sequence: TGTGCCAGCAGTACCCCGGCGAAGCTGAATGAAGCTTTCTTT.

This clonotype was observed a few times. This chain's CDR3 is CASSPRWPGSGYEQYF. Here the CDR3 DNA reads TGCGCCAGCAGCCCCCGGTGGCCAGGCTCGGGGTACGAGCAGTACTTC. The V gene is TRBV5-1, the J gene TRBJ2-7; TRBD2 is a possible D gene (5 bases). This CDR3 comprises 16 residues. Trimming pared 4 bases from V and 4 bases from J, leaving 21 bases between. CDR1 and CDR2 from the germline V gene are SGHRS and YFSETQ.

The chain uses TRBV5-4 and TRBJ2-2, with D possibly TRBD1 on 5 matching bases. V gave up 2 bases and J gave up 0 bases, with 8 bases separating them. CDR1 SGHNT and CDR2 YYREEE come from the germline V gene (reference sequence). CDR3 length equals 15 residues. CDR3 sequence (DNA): TGTGCCAGCAGCTTATACAGGTCGAACACCGGGGAGCTGTTTTTT. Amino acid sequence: CASSLYRSNTGELFF.

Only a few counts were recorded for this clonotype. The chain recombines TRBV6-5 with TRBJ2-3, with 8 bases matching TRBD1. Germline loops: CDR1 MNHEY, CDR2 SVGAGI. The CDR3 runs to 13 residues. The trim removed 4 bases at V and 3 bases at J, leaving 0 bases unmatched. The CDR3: CASSWTGTDTQYF. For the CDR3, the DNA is TGTGCCAGCAGTTGGACAGGGACAGATACGCAGTATTTT.

The CDR3 nucleotides read TGTGCCAGCAGCGCCCGACAGGGCAGTAGGGAGCTGTTTTTT. Its translation: CASSARQGSRELFF. The V call is TRBV9, the J call TRBJ2-2, with 7 nucleotides matching TRBD1. Germline assignment: CDR1 SGDLS and CDR2 YYNGEE. The trim removed 3 bases at V and 9 bases at J, leaving 8 bases unmatched. This CDR3 has 14 residues.

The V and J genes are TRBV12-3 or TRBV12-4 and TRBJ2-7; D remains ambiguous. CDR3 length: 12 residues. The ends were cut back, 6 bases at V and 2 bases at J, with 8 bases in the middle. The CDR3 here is CASSNDAYEQYF. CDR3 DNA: TGTGCCAGCAGCAATGACGCCTACGAGCAGTACTTC.

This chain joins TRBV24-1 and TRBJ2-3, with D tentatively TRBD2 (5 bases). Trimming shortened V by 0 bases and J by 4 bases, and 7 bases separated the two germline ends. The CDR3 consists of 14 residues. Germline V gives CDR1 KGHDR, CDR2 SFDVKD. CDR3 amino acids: CATSDLSAADTQYF. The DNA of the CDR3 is TGTGCCACCAGTGATTTGTCAGCGGCAGATACGCAGTATTTT.

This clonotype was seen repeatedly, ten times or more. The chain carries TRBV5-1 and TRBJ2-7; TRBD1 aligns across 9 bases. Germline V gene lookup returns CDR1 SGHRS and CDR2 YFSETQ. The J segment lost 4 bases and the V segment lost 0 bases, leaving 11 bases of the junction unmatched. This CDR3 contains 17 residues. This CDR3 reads CASSLALPGQGYYEQYF. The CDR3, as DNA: TGCGCCAGCAGCTTGGCACTTCCGGGACAGGGATATTACGAGCAGTACTTC.

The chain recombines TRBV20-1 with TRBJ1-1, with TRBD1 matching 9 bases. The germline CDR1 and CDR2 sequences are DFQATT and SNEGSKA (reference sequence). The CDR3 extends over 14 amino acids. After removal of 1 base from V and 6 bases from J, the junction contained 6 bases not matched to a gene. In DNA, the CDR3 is TGCAGTGCTAGAGCGGGGACAGGGCAATCTGAAGCTTTCTTT. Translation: CSARAGTGQSEAFF.

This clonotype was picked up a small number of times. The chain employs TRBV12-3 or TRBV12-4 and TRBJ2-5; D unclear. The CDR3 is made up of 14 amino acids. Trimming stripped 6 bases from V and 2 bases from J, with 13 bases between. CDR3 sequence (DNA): TGTGCCAGCAGCCAACCGGACCGACAAGAGACCCAGTACTTC. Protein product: CASSQPDRQETQYF.

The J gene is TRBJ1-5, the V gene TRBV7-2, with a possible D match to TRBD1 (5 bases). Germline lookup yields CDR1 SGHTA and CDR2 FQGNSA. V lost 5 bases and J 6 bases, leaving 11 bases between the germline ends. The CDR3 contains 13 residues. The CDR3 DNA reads TGTGCCAGCAGCCGTGGGGGGGGTCAGCCCCAGCATTTT. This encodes CASSRGGGQPQHF.

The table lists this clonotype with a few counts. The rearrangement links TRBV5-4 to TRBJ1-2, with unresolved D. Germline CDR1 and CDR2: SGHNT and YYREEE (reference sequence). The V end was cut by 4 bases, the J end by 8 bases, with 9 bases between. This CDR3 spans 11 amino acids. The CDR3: CASSAGGGYTF. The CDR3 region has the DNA TGTGCCAGCAGCGCCGGAGGAGGCTACACCTTC.

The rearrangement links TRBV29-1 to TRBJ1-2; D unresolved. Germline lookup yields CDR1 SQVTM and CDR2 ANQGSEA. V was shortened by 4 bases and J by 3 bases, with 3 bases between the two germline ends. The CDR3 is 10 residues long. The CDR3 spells CSVADYGYTF. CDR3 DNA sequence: TGCAGCGTTGCCGACTATGGCTACACCTTC.